This passage covers 25 T cell receptor beta chains from one sample sequenced in a study of CD8+CD57+ T cells in acquired aplastic anemia. Genomic DNA provided the template from which TCR beta VDJ and CDR3 profiles were obtained. TCRdb fed the reads into MiXCR, producing one record per CDR3 protein. This repertoire shows 160,000 or so distinct CDR3 sequences, about 48% found once; its top ten account for under 35%. Those patients picked for sequencing had displayed CD8+CD57+ cell expansion on flow cytometry. Sequencing was performed on sorted CD4+, CD8+, or CD8+CD57+ T cells (not recorded which) from PBMCs. The receptors shown here come from a human donor with aplastic anemia.

The chain has TRBV5-4 and TRBJ2-1; a possible D gene is TRBD1 (5 bases). The germline CDR1 and CDR2 sequences are SGHNT and YYREEE (reference sequence). Trimming pared 5 bases from V and 13 bases from J, leaving 13 bases between. The CDR3 contains 11 residues. DNA of the CDR3: TGTGCCAGCAGTCGAGAAGACAGTCAGTTCTTC. This codes for CASSREDSQFF.

The rearrangement links TRBV7-9 to TRBJ2-7, with D possibly TRBD2 on 5 matching bases. CDR1 and CDR2 (germline): SEHNR, FQNEAQ (reference sequence). The CDR3 is made up of 13 amino acids. The V end was cut by 10 bases, the J end by 3 bases, with 16 bases between. CDR3 protein: CATRPGSRYEQYF. The CDR3 DNA reads as TGTGCCACCCGACCGGGGTCACGCTACGAGCAGTACTTC. Using reference TRBV7-9 and TRBJ2-7 for the parts outside the CDR3, the full variable domain is DTGVSQNPRHKITKRGQNVTFRCDPISEHNRLYWYRQTLGQGPEFLTYFQNEAQLEKSRLLSDRFSAERPKGSFSTLEIQRTEQGDSAMYLCATRPGSRYEQYFGPGTRLTVT.

The chain links TRBV4-3 to TRBJ2-3; 8 bases are a match to TRBD1. This CDR3 contains 15 residues. V dropped 0 bases and J dropped 5; count of bases not matched to a gene: 4. Germline V gene sequence: CDR1 LGHNA, CDR2 YSLEER. The CDR3 DNA reads TGCGCCAGCAGCCAAGAGGACAGGGCGGTAGATACGCAGTATTTT. Its protein product is CASSQEDRAVDTQYF.

This sequence joins TRBV24-1 and TRBJ2-3; D possibly corresponds to TRBD2 (5 bases). Trimming cost V 5 bases and J 2 bases, with 10 bases left between them. CDR3 size: 14 residues. Germline lookup yields CDR1 KGHDR and CDR2 SFDVKD. The CDR3 bases are TGTGCCACCAGTGGAGGGCATTCCACAGATACGCAGTATTTT. Translating gives CATSGGHSTDTQYF.

This clonotype was seen many times. The V and J genes are TRBV5-1 and TRBJ2-7; the D gene could be TRBD1 or TRBD2 (5 bases each). Germline CDR1 is SGHRS and CDR2 is YFSETQ. Trimming removed 4 bases from V and 7 bases from J, with 24 bases in between. This CDR3 spans 16 amino acids. The CDR3 is CASSPGDGNEMGEQYF. The CDR3 nucleotides are TGCGCCAGCAGCCCCGGGGACGGGAATGAGATGGGGGAGCAGTACTTC.

In its sample, this clonotype was seen many times. The chain carries TRBV6-1 and TRBJ2-7; 8 nucleotides align to TRBD2. The CDR3 has 16 amino acids. J gave up 2 bases and V 6 bases, and 12 bases lay outside the gene matches. In germline, CDR1 is MNHNS, CDR2 SASEGT. In DNA form, the CDR3 reads TGTGCCAGCAGAGGCGAGGCGGGAGGTCGTACCTACGAGCAGTACTTC. Translation gives CASRGEAGGRTYEQYF.

The sample holds a few counts of this clonotype. The genes are TRBV24-1 and TRBJ1-6; D remains unclear. Germline V gene data show CDR1 as KGHDR and CDR2 as SFDVKD. The length of the CDR3 is 14 residues. V lost 4 bases, J lost 9 bases, and 12 bases lay in between. The CDR3 region is CATSDSGPFSPLHF. CDR3 sequence (DNA): TGTGCCACCAGTGACTCCGGACCGTTTTCACCCCTCCACTTT.

This clonotype showed up just a few times. This clone may be a read error of a much larger clone one base away. The J gene is TRBJ2-5, the V gene TRBV20-1; 9 bases line up with TRBD1. Germline V CDR1 and CDR2: DFQATT, SNEGSKA (reference sequence). This CDR3 has 16 amino acids. The CDR3 sequence is CSARTGAVYPGEAQYF. The CDR3 DNA reads TGCAGTGCTCGGACAGGGGCCGTATATCCGGGAGAGGCCCAGTACTTC.

The chain combines TRBV14 with TRBJ2-7; 8 positions match TRBD1. From germline, CDR1 is SGHDN and CDR2 FVKESK. This CDR3 contains 15 residues. V dropped 3 bases and J dropped 2; count of bases not matched to a gene: 6. DNA for the CDR3: TGTGCCAGCAGCCAGGGACAGGCCGACACCTACGAGCAGTACTTC. Translation: CASSQGQADTYEQYF.

This clonotype has only one observation. CDR3 sequence reads: CSVEWDRGPYGYTF. CDR3 sequence (DNA): TGCAGCGTTGAATGGGACAGGGGCCCCTATGGCTACACCTTC. The chain joins TRBV29-1 to TRBJ1-2; 10 nucleotides agree with TRBD1. V dropped 2 bases and J dropped 4; count of bases not matched to a gene: 4. CDR1 and CDR2 from the germline V gene are SQVTM and ANQGSEA. The CDR3 covers 14 residues. Combining the CDR3 with reference TRBV29-1 and TRBJ1-2 gives the whole variable domain SAVISQKPSRDICQRGTSLTIQCQVDSQVTMMFWYRQQPGQSLTLIATANQGSEATYESGFVIDKFPISRPNLTFSTLTVSNMSPEDSSIYLCSVEWDRGPYGYTFGSGTRLTVV.

In this sample, this clonotype turned up many times. The CDR3 DNA reads as TGTGCCAGCAGGATTAGCGGGCGAAGCTACGAGCAGTACTTC. It is translated as CASRISGRSYEQYF. The chain is built from TRBV12-3 or TRBV12-4 and TRBJ2-7, with 7 positions matching TRBD2. The CDR3 covers 14 residues. The V gene end was trimmed by 6 bases and the J gene end by 3 bases; junction bases not matched to a gene: 8.

This clonotype was recorded at least ten times. This chain uses TRBV19 with TRBJ2-7, with 7 bases matching TRBD1. The length of the CDR3 is 13 residues. Germline loops: CDR1 LNHDA, CDR2 SQIVND (reference sequence). With V trimmed by 3 bases and J by 3 bases, 2 bases remained unmatched. The CDR3 is CASSMGQIYEQYF. For the CDR3, the DNA is TGTGCCAGTAGTATGGGACAGATCTACGAGCAGTACTTC. The variable domain in full, with the rest retrieved from reference TRBV19 and TRBJ2-7, is DGGITQSPKYLFRKEGQNVTLSCEQNLNHDAMYWYRQDPGQGLRLIYYSQIVNDFQKGDIAEGYSVSREKKESFPLTVTSAQKNPTAFYLCASSMGQIYEQYFGPGTRLTVT.

The chain carries TRBV10-3 and TRBJ1-2, with TRBD1 as a possible D gene (5 bases). The V gene lost 8 bases and the J gene lost 0 bases, with 16 bases spanning the gap. The V gene's germline CDR1 is ENHRY and CDR2 SYGVKD. CDR3 length equals 15 residues. The CDR3 region is CAIEAGGAANYGYTF. The CDR3 coding sequence is TGTGCCATCGAGGCAGGAGGGGCAGCTAACTATGGCTACACCTTC.

The chain uses TRBV29-1 and TRBJ2-5; a weak D match, TRBD1 (5 bases). This CDR3 has 13 residues. In germline, CDR1 is SQVTM, CDR2 ANQGSEA. The CDR3 sequence is CGHVGQGWETQYF. CDR3 sequence (DNA): TGCGGCCACGTTGGGCAGGGATGGGAGACCCAGTACTTC.

This clonotype was counted many times. The chain links TRBV5-8 to TRBJ1-1; D is unresolved. This CDR3 spans 15 amino acids. Germline V gene data show CDR1 as SGHTS and CDR2 as YDEGEE. Trimming pared 1 base from V and 0 bases from J, leaving 10 bases between. The DNA of the CDR3 is TGTGCCAGCAGCTTGTACAGCATAATGAACACTGAAGCTTTCTTT. Its protein product is CASSLYSIMNTEAFF.

This clonotype has at least ten counts. The rearrangement joins TRBV11-2 to TRBJ2-7, with D maybe TRBD2 (5 bases). The CDR3 totals 16 residues. CDR1 and CDR2 (germline): SGHAT, FQNNGV. V lost 3 bases and J 2 bases, leaving 17 bases between the germline ends. CDR3 sequence: CASSFGQGHGAYEQYF. For the CDR3, the DNA is TGTGCCAGCAGCTTCGGCCAAGGTCACGGGGCCTACGAGCAGTACTTC.

Points on this clonotype: With a much larger clone just one base away, this may be a read error. The chain has TRBV13 and TRBJ2-3; D is uncertain. The CDR3 is made up of 17 amino acids. Trimming stripped 5 bases from V and 2 bases from J, with 20 bases between. In germline, CDR1 is PRHDT, CDR2 FYEKMQ (reference sequence). In DNA form, the CDR3 reads TGTGCCAGCAGCCTCGAAGTGGAGAATTCTACCACAGATACGCAGTATTTT. It codes for CASSLEVENSTTDTQYF. Drawing the rest from reference TRBV13 and TRBJ2-3, the complete variable domain is AAGVIQSPRHLIKEKRETATLKCYPIPRHDTVYWYQQGPGQDPQFLISFYEKMQSDKGSIPDRFSAQQFSDYHSELNMSSLELGDSALYFCASSLEVENSTTDTQYFGPGTRLTVL.

This clonotype was recorded at least ten times. The genes are TRBV12-3 or TRBV12-4 and TRBJ2-4; D is tentatively TRBD1 or TRBD2 (5 bases each). This CDR3 is built from 12 residues. With 6 bases removed from V and 15 bases from J, the gap between germline ends came to 18 bases. Here the CDR3 DNA reads TGTGCCAGCAGCCCAGGGACCCCGGAAACGTACTTC. This codes for CASSPGTPETYF.

This clonotype was counted a few times. A read error may produce the germline difference seen at one junction end. The chain links TRBV10-3 to TRBJ2-7, with TRBD2 matching 7 bases. The CDR3 has 12 amino acids. Germline CDR1 and CDR2: ENHRY and SYGVKD. The CDR3 protein is CATSIRGDEQYF. CDR3 coding DNA: TGTGCCACCAGTATACGGGGGGACGAGCAGTACTTC.

This clonotype has a count of ten or more. The CDR3 here is CASSSPIQFPTDTQYF. Here the CDR3 DNA reads TGCGCCAGCAGCTCTCCTATCCAGTTCCCCACAGATACGCAGTATTTT. This sequence joins TRBV4-1 and TRBJ2-3; D is unresolved. The CDR3 loop spans 16 amino acids. The ends were cut back, 5 bases at V and 2 bases at J, with 17 bases in the middle. Germline V gene sequence: CDR1 MGHRA, CDR2 YSYEKL.

This rearrangement joins TRBV25-1 to TRBJ1-6; no firm D call. From germline, CDR1 is MGHDK and CDR2 SYGVNS. V lost 1 base to trimming and J lost 9 bases, with 10 bases between them. The CDR3 extends over 14 amino acids. The CDR3 reads CASSEFVLGSPLHF. The CDR3 DNA reads TGTGCCAGCAGTGAATTCGTCCTGGGTTCACCCCTCCACTTT. The full variable domain, rest sourced from reference TRBV25-1 and TRBJ1-6, is EADIYQTPRYLVIGTGKKITLECSQTMGHDKMYWYQQDPGMELHLIHYSYGVNSTEKGDLSSESTVSRIRTEHFPLTLESARPSHTSQYLCASSEFVLGSPLHFGNGTRLTVT.

A word on this clonotype: Germline and junction disagree at one end, which may indicate a read error. CDR3 sequence: CANSLGRQGGLYNEQFF. DNA for the CDR3: TGTGCCAACAGCTTAGGGCGACAGGGAGGGCTCTACAATGAGCAGTTCTTC. The J gene is TRBJ2-1, the V gene TRBV5-6; D possibly uses TRBD1 or TRBD2 (7 bases each). The CDR3 extends over 17 amino acids. The germline CDR1 and CDR2 sequences are SGHDT and YYEEEE.

The J gene is TRBJ2-3, the V gene TRBV10-1, with D tentatively TRBD1 (5 bases). The CDR3 loop spans 15 amino acids. The V and J ends lost 0 bases and 4 bases respectively, with 11 bases between them. Per germline, CDR1 WNHNN and CDR2 SYGVQD (reference sequence). The CDR3 reads CASSESGVGADTQYF. In DNA form, the CDR3 reads TGCGCCAGCAGTGAGTCAGGGGTGGGCGCAGATACGCAGTATTTT.

Note on this clonotype: A read error may explain this, as a much larger clone is one base away. The chain combines TRBV4-1 with TRBJ1-5, with 11 nucleotides matching TRBD1. The CDR3 totals 16 residues. Germline assignment: CDR1 MGHRA and CDR2 YSYEKL. The DNA of the CDR3 is TGCGCCAGCAACCAATTCGGACAGGGGGCTGTTCAGCCCCAGCATTTT. Translated: CASNQFGQGAVQPQHF.

The chain carries TRBV24-1 and TRBJ2-1; D is ambiguous. Germline V CDR1 and CDR2: KGHDR, SFDVKD. The V gene lost 1 base and the J gene lost 7 bases, with 7 bases spanning the gap. The CDR3 spans 13 residues. DNA for the CDR3: TGTGCCACCAGTGATTTCGTAACTAATGAGCAGTTCTTC. Protein sequence: CATSDFVTNEQFF.